These 25 T cell receptor beta chains were sequenced from one sample in a study of T cell repertoires in cytomegalovirus infection. TCRdb re-derived calls from the reads in MiXCR, one entry per CDR3 protein. The sample consists of under 150,000 distinct CDR3 sequences, about 33% of them appearing once. Antigen specificity for these receptors is unknown. Specimen: CD8+ T cells from cultured PBMCs, collected from culture after CMV antigen stimulation. The receptor set was obtained from a human donor in good health (CMV status not recorded). Some clones in this sample may be carry-over from other donors' samples.

The chain recombines TRBV2 with TRBJ2-3, with D tentatively TRBD2 (7 bases). V was clipped by 2 bases and J by 4 bases, with 10 bases between them. This CDR3 has 14 amino acids. CDR1 and CDR2 from the germline V gene are SNHLY and FYNNEI. Here the CDR3 reads CASSERGAPDTQYF. The CDR3 DNA reads as TGTGCCAGCAGTGAACGGGGGGCTCCAGATACGCAGTATTTT. Full variable domain (outside the CDR3, taken from reference TRBV2 and TRBJ2-3): EPEVTQTPSHQVTQMGQEVILRCVPISNHLYFYWYRQILGQKVEFLVSFYNNEISEKSEIFDDQFSVERPDGSNFTLKIRSTKLEDSAMYFCASSERGAPDTQYFGPGTRLTVL.

The DNA for the CDR3 is TGCAGTGCTAGAGATATGGGACAGGGGGCAAGAGAGCAGTACTTC. Its protein product is CSARDMGQGAREQYF. V usage is TRBV20-1 and J usage is TRBJ2-7; 12 bases fit TRBD1. This CDR3 is 15 amino acids long. The V gene end was trimmed by 0 bases and the J gene end by 7 bases; junction bases not matched to a gene: 7. Germline V gene lookup returns CDR1 DFQATT and CDR2 SNEGSKA (reference sequence).

The J gene is TRBJ2-3, the V gene TRBV6-5; D may be TRBD1 (5 bases). Trimming took 8 bases from V and 3 from J, leaving 12 bases between them. The CDR3 sequence is 13 residues long. The V gene's germline CDR1 is MNHEY and CDR2 SVGAGI. DNA of the CDR3: TGTGCCAGCGGTTGGCAGGGAACAGATACGCAGTATTTT. It is translated as CASGWQGTDTQYF.

This clonotype was observed a few times. The chain recombines TRBV2 with TRBJ1-2; 7 nucleotides match TRBD1. Germline V gives CDR1 SNHLY, CDR2 FYNNEI. V trimming: 2 bases; J trimming: 5 bases; junction bases outside the gene matches: 8. The CDR3 runs to 15 residues. CDR3 DNA: TGTGCCAGCAGTGAACCTGCAGGGGGTAATTATGGCTACACCTTC. It encodes CASSEPAGGNYGYTF.

This clonotype was detected ten times or more. The chain couples TRBV7-8 to TRBJ2-7; D remains ambiguous. The CDR3 length is 13 residues. Trimming removed 4 bases from V and 5 bases from J, with 12 bases in between. CDR1 and CDR2 (germline): SGHVS, FQNEAQ. The CDR3 bases are TGTGCCAGCAGCTCCCCTAGAAGGGACGAGCAGTACTTC. This gives the protein CASSSPRRDEQYF.

The chain couples TRBV18 to TRBJ2-1, with D tentatively TRBD1 (6 bases). Germline V lookup: CDR1 KGHSH, CDR2 LQKENI. This CDR3 is 15 amino acids long. The V gene lost 2 bases and the J gene lost 0 bases, with 8 bases spanning the gap. The DNA for the CDR3 is TGTGCCAGCTCACCAGGGGACACCTCCTACAATGAGCAGTTCTTC. It encodes CASSPGDTSYNEQFF.

V and J are TRBV25-1 and TRBJ2-3; maybe TRBD1 (5 bases). Looked up from germline, CDR1 is MGHDK and CDR2 is SYGVNS. With 5 bases removed from V and 0 bases from J, the gap between germline ends came to 15 bases. The CDR3 consists of 16 residues. Here the CDR3 reads CASSSPRVLSTDTQYF. The CDR3 DNA reads TGTGCCAGCAGTTCCCCCAGGGTCCTAAGCACAGATACGCAGTATTTT.

The genes are TRBV11-2 and TRBJ2-1; D uncertain. Trimming took 4 bases from V and 10 from J, leaving 17 bases between them. Germline CDR1 reads SGHAT; CDR2 reads FQNNGV. CDR3 size: 14 residues. The DNA for the CDR3 is TGTGCCAGCAGCTCACAGACTGAGGTCAGCGAGCAGTTCTTC. As protein: CASSSQTEVSEQFF.

This clonotype was picked up many times. The rearrangement links TRBV12-3 or TRBV12-4 to TRBJ1-2; D call uncertain. This CDR3 is 13 amino acids long. Deletions cut 5 bases from V and 2 bases from J, with 9 bases between. CDR3 DNA sequence: TGTGCCAGCAGTCTCACCCACAACTATGGCTACACCTTC. It translates to CASSLTHNYGYTF.

CDR3 bases: TGTGCCAGCAACCCCTGGGGGGGCACGGACACCGGGGAGCTGTTTTTT. Residues: CASNPWGGTDTGELFF. This rearrangement joins TRBV2 to TRBJ2-2, with a weak D call TRBD2 (7 bases). The germline CDR1 and CDR2 sequences are SNHLY and FYNNEI. The CDR3 is made up of 16 amino acids. The germline V and J ends were trimmed by 7 bases and 3 bases, with 18 bases remaining between them.

The chain uses TRBV7-2 and TRBJ2-2; tentative D call: TRBD1 (5 bases). The germline V gene has CDR1 SGHTA and CDR2 FQGNSA. V lost 3 bases, J lost 2 bases, and 25 bases lay in between. This CDR3 region has 20 residues. CDR3 amino acids: CASSFVQGLIRQENTGELFF. Written as DNA, the CDR3 is TGTGCCAGCAGCTTCGTCCAGGGCCTAATTAGACAAGAAAACACCGGGGAGCTGTTTTTT. The full variable domain, its missing parts supplied by reference TRBV7-2 and TRBJ2-2, is GAGVSQSPSNKVTEKGKDVELRCDPISGHTALYWYRQSLGQGLEFLIYFQGNSAPDKSGLPSDRFSAERTGGSVSTLTIQRTQQEDSAVYLCASSFVQGLIRQENTGELFFGEGSRLTVL.

The V call is TRBV7-9, the J call TRBJ2-7, with D perhaps matching TRBD1 (6 bases). CDR1 is SEHNR and CDR2 is FQNEAQ in the germline V gene (reference sequence). CDR3 length: 15 residues. Between the trimmed V and J ends, which lost 2 bases and 3 bases, there was a span of 14 bases. The CDR3 reads CASSLMAGVGYEQYF. As DNA, the CDR3 is TGTGCCAGCAGCTTAATGGCAGGGGTTGGCTACGAGCAGTACTTC.

This clonotype has at least ten counts. V usage is TRBV4-2 and J usage is TRBJ2-2; 10 nucleotides agree with TRBD2. Germline-derived CDR1 and CDR2 are LGHNA and YNFKEQ. The length of the CDR3 is 16 residues. V trimming: 7 bases; J trimming: 2 bases; junction bases outside the gene matches: 7. The CDR3 loop reads CASNPLAGDNTGELFF. DNA for the CDR3: TGTGCCAGCAACCCTCTAGCGGGGGATAACACCGGGGAGCTGTTTTTT.

The V call is TRBV20-1, the J call TRBJ1-6, with D possibly TRBD1 on 6 matching bases. Looked up from germline, CDR1 is DFQATT and CDR2 is SNEGSKA (reference sequence). V lost 0 bases, J lost 2 bases, and 14 bases lay in between. There are 17 residues in the CDR3. The CDR3 loop reads CSARDIRGGTYNSPLHF. The CDR3 region has the DNA TGCAGTGCTAGAGACATCCGAGGGGGAACCTATAATTCACCCCTCCACTTT.

In DNA form, the CDR3 reads TGTGCCAGCAGCGCGGCAGGGGGCAATCAGCCCCAGCATTTT. Translating gives CASSAAGGNQPQHF. This chain joins TRBV7-6 and TRBJ1-5; tentatively, D is TRBD1 (6 bases). The V end lost 5 bases, the J end lost 2 bases, and 10 bases lay between the germline ends. Looked up from germline, CDR1 is SGHVS and CDR2 is FNYEAQ. CDR3 size: 14 residues. Full variable domain (rest looked up from reference TRBV7-6 and TRBJ1-5): GAGVSQSPRYKVTKRGQDVALRCDPISGHVSLYWYRQALGQGPEFLTYFNYEAQQDKSGLPNDRFSAERPEGSISTLTIQRTEQRDSAMYRCASSAAGGNQPQHFGDGTRLSIL.

This chain connects TRBV19 to TRBJ1-3, with D hard to call. The CDR3 has 13 amino acids. Germline CDR1 and CDR2: LNHDA and SQIVND (reference sequence). Deletions cut 9 bases from V and 0 bases from J, with 9 bases between. The CDR3 DNA reads as TGTGCCAGCGGGTTTAACTCTGGAAACACCATATATTTT. Its translation: CASGFNSGNTIYF. Variable domain in full (rest from reference TRBV19 and TRBJ1-3): DGGITQSPKYLFRKEGQNVTLSCEQNLNHDAMYWYRQDPGQGLRLIYYSQIVNDFQKGDIAEGYSVSREKKESFPLTVTSAQKNPTAFYLCASGFNSGNTIYFGEGSWLTVV.

V usage is TRBV7-9 and J usage is TRBJ2-7; TRBD2 matches at 7 bases. V lost 4 bases, J lost 2 bases, and 14 bases stayed unmatched. The CDR3 contains 17 residues. Germline V gives CDR1 SEHNR, CDR2 FQNEAQ (reference sequence). Here the CDR3 DNA reads TGTGCCAGCAGCTCTCCTCCTAGCGGTCTCGGGACCTACGAGCAGTACTTC. Translated, it gives CASSSPPSGLGTYEQYF.

The chain carries TRBV4-3 and TRBJ2-7, with 7 bases lining up with TRBD1. J was trimmed by 4 bases and V by 5 bases; bases with no gene match: 8. Germline V gene lookup returns CDR1 LGHNA and CDR2 YSLEER. The CDR3 is 14 amino acids. The CDR3 reads CASSFTQGVYEQYF. CDR3 DNA sequence: TGCGCCAGCAGCTTCACGCAGGGGGTATACGAGCAGTACTTC.

The V call is TRBV5-6, the J call TRBJ2-5; tentatively, D is TRBD1 (6 bases). Germline-derived CDR1 and CDR2 are SGHDT and YYEEEE. V was clipped by 0 bases and J by 4 bases, with 16 bases between them. This CDR3 is 16 amino acids long. The CDR3 DNA reads TGTGCCAGCAGCTTGGCAGGGGTTGTGTGGGGAGAGACCCAGTACTTC. Its protein is CASSLAGVVWGETQYF.

This clonotype was observed a handful of times. The chain has TRBV27 and TRBJ2-3; D is unclear. Deletions cut 6 bases from V and 0 bases from J, with 10 bases between. The CDR3 totals 14 residues. The germline CDR1 and CDR2 sequences are MNHEY and SMNVEV (reference sequence). This chain's CDR3 is CASSLWSSTDTQYF. The CDR3 DNA reads TGTGCCAGCAGCCTCTGGTCTAGCACAGATACGCAGTATTTT.

This clonotype was counted a few times. The V and J genes are TRBV5-8 and TRBJ1-5; D might be TRBD1 (6 bases). The ends were cut back, 2 bases at V and 0 bases at J, with 15 bases in the middle. This CDR3 is built from 17 residues. CDR1 and CDR2 from the germline V gene are SGHTS and YDEGEE. The CDR3 reads CASSFGDRPYSNQPQHF. The CDR3 DNA is TGTGCCAGCAGCTTCGGTGACAGGCCATATAGCAATCAGCCCCAGCATTTT.

The chain has TRBV12-3 or TRBV12-4 and TRBJ2-1; D possibly uses TRBD1 or TRBD2 (5 bases each). V was clipped by 5 bases and J by 5 bases, with 10 bases between them. The CDR3 length is 13 residues. The CDR3, as DNA: TGTGCCAGCAGTCTGAAGGGACACAATGAGCAGTTCTTC. This encodes CASSLKGHNEQFF.

In this sample, this clonotype turned up a few times. This rearrangement joins TRBV7-9 to TRBJ1-1; D is possibly TRBD1 (5 bases). This CDR3 has 18 residues. Trimming left V 0 bases short and J 1 base short, with 18 bases between. CDR1 SEHNR and CDR2 FQNEAQ come from the germline V gene (reference sequence). The DNA for the CDR3 is TGTGCCAGCAGCTTAGCGAACGTGGGGGTACTTTCGAACACTGAAGCTTTCTTT. Amino acid sequence: CASSLANVGVLSNTEAFF.

This clonotype was counted a few times. The chain recombines TRBV20-1 with TRBJ2-7; TRBD1 matches at 8 bases. Per germline, CDR1 DFQATT and CDR2 SNEGSKA (reference sequence). The CDR3 is 15 residues long. Trimming removed 7 bases from V and 1 base from J; junction bases left unmatched: 12. As DNA, the CDR3 is TGCAGTGTTTCCGACCCGGACAGGGCATCCTACGAGCAGTACTTC. It codes for CSVSDPDRASYEQYF.

This clonotype showed up just once. CDR3 coding DNA: TGTGCCAGCAGCCAAGAATCGAGGGGGACCTTTAACTATGGCTACACCTTC. Its protein product is CASSQESRGTFNYGYTF. The rearrangement joins TRBV14 to TRBJ1-2; D possibly corresponds to TRBD1 (6 bases). Between the trimmed V and J ends, which lost 0 bases and 1 base, there was a span of 15 bases. Germline V gene sequence: CDR1 SGHDN, CDR2 FVKESK. The CDR3 sequence is 17 residues long.